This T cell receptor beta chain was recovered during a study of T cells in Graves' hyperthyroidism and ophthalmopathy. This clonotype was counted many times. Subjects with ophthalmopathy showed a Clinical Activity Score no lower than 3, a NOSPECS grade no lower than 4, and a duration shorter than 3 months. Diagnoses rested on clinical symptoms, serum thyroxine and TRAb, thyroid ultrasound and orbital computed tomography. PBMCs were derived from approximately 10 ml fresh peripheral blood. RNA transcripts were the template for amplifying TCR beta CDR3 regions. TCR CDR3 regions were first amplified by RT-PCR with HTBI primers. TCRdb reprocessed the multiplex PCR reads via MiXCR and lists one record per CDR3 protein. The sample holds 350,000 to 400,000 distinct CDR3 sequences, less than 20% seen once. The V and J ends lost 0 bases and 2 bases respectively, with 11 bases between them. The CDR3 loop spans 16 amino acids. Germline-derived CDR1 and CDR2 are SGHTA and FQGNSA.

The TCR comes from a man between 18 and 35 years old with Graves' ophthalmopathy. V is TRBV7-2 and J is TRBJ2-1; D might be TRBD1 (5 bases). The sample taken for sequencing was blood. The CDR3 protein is CASSLAVGEPYNEQFF. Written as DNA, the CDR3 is TGTGCCAGCAGCTTAGCTGTAGGGGAACCCTACAATGAGCAGTTCTTC.